This TCR beta chain was sequenced in a study of long-term antiretroviral therapy in people with HIV. The assay used was immunoSEQ (version v3.0), run at survey level. Generated by immunoSEQ multiplex PCR, the TCRdb table keeps only in-frame clones and is missing some. The data contain roughly 20,000 clones, 81% of them seen just once; the ten biggest clones take up 6% to 8%. The germline V gene encodes CDR1 SGHTA and CDR2 FQGNSA. The CDR3 length is 14 residues. V was trimmed by 1 base and J by 2 bases, leaving 5 bases between them. This material consisted of unsorted PBMCs, taken 1.5 years after starting antiretroviral therapy. This clonotype was sampled from a man aged 25-40 years with HIV. The J gene is TRBJ2-2, the V gene TRBV7-2; no clear D gene. For the CDR3, the DNA is TGTGCCAGCAGCTTAGGGCAAAACACCGGGGAGCTGTTTTTT. Residues: CASSLGQNTGELFF.